The source of this TCR beta chain is a study of T cells in Graves' hyperthyroidism and ophthalmopathy. The V and J ends lost 2 bases and 5 bases respectively, with 12 bases between them. The CDR3 sequence is 15 residues long. Germline V gene lookup returns CDR1 MDHEN and CDR2 SYDVKM. Researchers took RNA transcripts and amplified the TCR beta CDR3 regions from them. Primed by the HTBI set, a first-round RT-PCR was run on the TCR CDR3. From the multiplex PCR reads, TCRdb called clonotypes with MiXCR, one entry per CDR3 protein. This sample has more than 500,000 distinct CDR3 sequences; around 46% occur once, and the top ten carry 15% to 20%.

V and J are TRBV28 and TRBJ1-4; D is perhaps TRBD1 (5 bases). Sequenced input: peripheral blood or thyroid tissue (not recorded which). This TCR was recovered from an adult woman with Graves' disease, either hyperthyroidism or ophthalmopathy (not recorded which). Here the CDR3 DNA reads TGTGCCAGCAGTTTAAATGCAGGGAACAATGAAAAACTGTTTTTT. Amino acids: CASSLNAGNNEKLFF.